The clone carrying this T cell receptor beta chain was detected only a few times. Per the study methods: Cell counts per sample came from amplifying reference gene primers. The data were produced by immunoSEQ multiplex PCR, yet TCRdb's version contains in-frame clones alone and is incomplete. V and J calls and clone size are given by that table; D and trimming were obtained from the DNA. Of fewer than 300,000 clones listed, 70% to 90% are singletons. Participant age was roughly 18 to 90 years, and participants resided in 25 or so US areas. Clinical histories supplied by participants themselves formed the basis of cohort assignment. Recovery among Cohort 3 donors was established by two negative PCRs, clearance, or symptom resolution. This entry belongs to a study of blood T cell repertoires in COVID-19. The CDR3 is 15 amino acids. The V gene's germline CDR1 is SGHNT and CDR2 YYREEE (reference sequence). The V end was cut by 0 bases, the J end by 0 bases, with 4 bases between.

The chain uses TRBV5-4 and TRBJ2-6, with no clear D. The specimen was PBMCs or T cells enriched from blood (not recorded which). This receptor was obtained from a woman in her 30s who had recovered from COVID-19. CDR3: CASSLESSGANVLTF. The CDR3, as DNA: TGTGCCAGCAGCTTGGAGAGCTCTGGGGCCAACGTCCTGACTTTC.